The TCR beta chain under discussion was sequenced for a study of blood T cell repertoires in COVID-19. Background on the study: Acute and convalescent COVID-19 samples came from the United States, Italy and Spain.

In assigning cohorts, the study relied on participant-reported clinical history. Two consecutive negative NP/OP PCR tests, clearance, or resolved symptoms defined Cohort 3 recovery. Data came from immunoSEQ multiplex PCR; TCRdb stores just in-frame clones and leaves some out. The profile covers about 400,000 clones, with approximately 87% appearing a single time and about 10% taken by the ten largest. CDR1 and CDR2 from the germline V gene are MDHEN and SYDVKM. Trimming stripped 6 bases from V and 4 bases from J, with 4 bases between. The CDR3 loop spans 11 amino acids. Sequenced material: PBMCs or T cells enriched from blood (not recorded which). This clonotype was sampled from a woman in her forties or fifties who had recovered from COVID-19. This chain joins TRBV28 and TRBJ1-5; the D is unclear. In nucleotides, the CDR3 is TGTGCCAGCAGGACAAATCAGCCCCAGCATTTT. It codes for CASRTNQPQHF.